Below are 10 T cell receptor beta chains sequenced from a single sample in a study of tumor-infiltrating lymphocytes in primary liver carcinoma. Each 20-30 mg portion of unsorted bulk tissue served as the source for co-extraction of RNA and DNA. Making TCR beta cDNA involved around 520 ng total RNA and a constant-region primer. TCR beta libraries came from three nested multiplex PCR rounds using slightly modified ARM-PCR. TRBV1-TRBV30 forward and Cbeta reverse primers drove the first two approximately 10-cycle rounds. TCRdb processed the multiplex PCR reads anew with MiXCR; each CDR3 protein has one entry. Counted here are fewer than 150,000 distinct CDR3 sequences, around 60% occurring once; the ten biggest clones make up over 7%. The specimen sequenced was liver tumor tissue from sampling region 1. Subset noted: tumor region T1, superior pole. The receptors stem from a woman aged 55-70 years with primary liver carcinoma and hepatitis B virus infection.

About this clonotype: The germline gene is not matched at one end of the junction; a read error may be the cause. The rearrangement uses TRBV7-8 and TRBJ1-6; possibly TRBD1 for D (5 bases). The germline gives CDR1 SGHVS, CDR2 FQNEAQ. This CDR3 spans 15 amino acids. Written as DNA, the CDR3 is TGTGCTAGCAGCGTTAGGCAGGGTCCGAGTTCACCTCTCCAATTT. Its protein product is CASSVRQGPSSPLQF.

For this clonotype: Possible read error: a much larger clone is one base away. The chain couples TRBV6-2 or TRBV6-3 to TRBJ2-3, with D unresolved. The CDR3 has 16 amino acids. The germline gives CDR1 MNHEY, CDR2 SVGEGT. CDR3 nucleotides: TGTGCCAGCACCGAATCGGGCGCACCAGGCACAGATATGCAGTATTTT. As protein: CASTESGAPGTDMQYF.

This clonotype is classed as medium-sized. V is TRBV12-3 or TRBV12-4 and J is TRBJ2-5; 7 bases fit TRBD1. This CDR3 has 13 amino acids. Losses at the gene ends were 6 bases for V and 4 bases for J; bases not matched to a gene: 5. CDR3 in amino acids: CASSLQGLETQYF. DNA of the CDR3: TGTGCCAGCAGCTTACAGGGGCTAGAGACCCAGTACTTC.

As regards this clonotype: A single base separates this from a much larger clone, so it may be a read error. This chain connects TRBV6-6 to TRBJ2-2, with D perhaps TRBD2 (6 bases). The length of the CDR3 is 14 residues. Germline lookup yields CDR1 MNHNY and CDR2 SVGAGI (reference sequence). DNA of the CDR3: TGTGCCAGCAGTCCCTCGGGACTCTCCGGGGAGCTGCTTTTT. Translated, it gives CASSPSGLSGELLF.

A remark on this clonotype: Likely a read error: the CDR3 ends without its conserved phenylalanine or tryptophan. The gene calls are TRBV5-5 and TRBJ2-5; D might be TRBD1 (5 bases). The ends were cut back, 6 bases at V and 0 bases at J, with 15 bases in the middle. From germline, CDR1 is SGHKS and CDR2 YYEKEE (reference sequence). The CDR3 contains 15 residues. Here the CDR3 reads CASNFGHMNQETQYL. The CDR3 DNA sequence: TGTGCCAGCAACTTTGGACACATGAACCAAGAGACCCAGTACTTA.

This chain uses TRBV11-2 with TRBJ2-1; 12 bases align to TRBD2. The CDR3 covers 14 residues. Trimming took 1 base from V and 10 from J; bases not matched to a gene: 2. CDR1 is SGHAT and CDR2 is FQNNGV in the germline V gene. The CDR3 loop reads CASSLGTSGAEQFF. The CDR3 DNA sequence: TGTGCCAGCAGCTTAGGGACTAGCGGGGCAGAGCAGTTCTTC.

Of note for this clonotype: At one end, the junction sequence differs from germline, possibly due to a read error. This chain links TRBV5-1 with TRBJ1-2; D is ambiguous. CDR1 is SGHRS and CDR2 is YFSETQ in the germline V gene. The CDR3 spans 15 residues. The CDR3: CASSLGPSSNYVYTF. CDR3 DNA sequence: TGCGCCAGCAGCTTGGGGCCATCCTCTAACTATGTCTACACCTTC. Full variable domain (remainder filled in from reference TRBV5-1 and TRBJ1-2): KAGVTQTPRYLIKTRGQQVTLSCSPISGHRSVSWYQQTPGQGLQFLFEYFSETQRNKGNFPGRFSGRQFSNSRSEMNVSTLELGDSALYLCASSLGPSSNYVYTFGSGTRLTVV.

With respect to this clonotype: A much bigger clone sits one base away, suggesting this may be a read error. V gene TRBV7-9 combines with J gene TRBJ2-7, with D perhaps assigned TRBD1 or TRBD2 (6 bases each). Germline V gives CDR1 SEHNR, CDR2 FQNEAQ (reference sequence). CDR3 length: 14 amino acids. The CDR3 region is CASGLGGQSYEQYF. CDR3 sequence (DNA): TGTGCCAGCGGCTTAGGGGGGCAGTCCTACGAGCAGTACTTC.

This clonotype was seen only a few times. A junction end diverges from the germline sequence, so it may reflect a read error. The CDR3 region is CASSLREGGTDTQYF. The CDR3 coding sequence is TGTGCTAGCAGCTTGCGGGAGGGGGGCACAGATACGCAGTATTTT. This chain links TRBV11-2 with TRBJ2-3; TRBD2 aligns across 9 bases. This CDR3 contains 15 residues. Germline V CDR1 and CDR2: SGHAT, FQNNGV.

On this clonotype itself: The conserved phenylalanine or tryptophan normally closing the CDR3 is absent here, so this likely arose from a read error. The chain links TRBV5-6 to TRBJ1-5; TRBD1 is a possible D gene (5 bases). Looked up from germline, CDR1 is SGHDT and CDR2 is YYEEEE. The CDR3 runs 16 residues. CDR3 nucleotide sequence: TGTGCCAGCATCTCGGCCGACGGGGGGAACAATCAGTCCCAGCATCTT. Translated: CASISADGGNNQSQHL.